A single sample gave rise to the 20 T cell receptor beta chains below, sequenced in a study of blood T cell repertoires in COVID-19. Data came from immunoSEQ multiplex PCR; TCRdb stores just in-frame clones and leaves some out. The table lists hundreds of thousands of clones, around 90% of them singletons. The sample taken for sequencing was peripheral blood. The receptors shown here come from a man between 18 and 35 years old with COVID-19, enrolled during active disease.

CDR3 nucleotides: TGTGCCAGCAGCACCCGGGGGGGCGGCACCGGGGAGCTGTTTTTT. Protein product: CASSTRGGGTGELFF. The rearrangement uses TRBV5-4 and TRBJ2-2, with 8 bases aligning to TRBD2. Trimming at V came to 4 bases and at J to 4 bases, leaving 6 bases not matched to a gene. Germline V gene lookup returns CDR1 SGHNT and CDR2 YYREEE (reference sequence). CDR3 size: 15 residues.

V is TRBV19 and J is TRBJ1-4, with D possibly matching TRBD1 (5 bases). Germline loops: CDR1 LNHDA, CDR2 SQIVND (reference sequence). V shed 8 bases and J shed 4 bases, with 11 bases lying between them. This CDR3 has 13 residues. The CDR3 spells CASFDSLNEKLFF. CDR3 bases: TGTGCCAGTTTTGACAGTCTTAATGAAAAACTGTTTTTT.

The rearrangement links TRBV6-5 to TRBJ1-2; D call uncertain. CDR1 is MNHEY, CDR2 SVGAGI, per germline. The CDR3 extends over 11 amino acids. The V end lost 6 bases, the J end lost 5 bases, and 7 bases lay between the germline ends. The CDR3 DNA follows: TGTGCCAGCAGAGGCGGATATGGCTACACCTTC. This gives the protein CASRGGYGYTF.

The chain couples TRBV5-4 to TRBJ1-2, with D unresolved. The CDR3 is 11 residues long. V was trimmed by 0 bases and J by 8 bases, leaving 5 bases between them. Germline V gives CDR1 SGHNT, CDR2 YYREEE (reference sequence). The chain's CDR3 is CASSLDEGYTF. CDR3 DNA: TGTGCCAGCAGCTTGGATGAGGGCTACACCTTC.

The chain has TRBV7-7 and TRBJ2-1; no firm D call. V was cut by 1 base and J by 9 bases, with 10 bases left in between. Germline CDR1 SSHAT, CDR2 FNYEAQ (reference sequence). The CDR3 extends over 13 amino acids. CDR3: CASSLDLLAEQFF. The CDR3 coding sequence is TGTGCCAGCAGCTTAGATTTGTTGGCTGAGCAGTTCTTC.

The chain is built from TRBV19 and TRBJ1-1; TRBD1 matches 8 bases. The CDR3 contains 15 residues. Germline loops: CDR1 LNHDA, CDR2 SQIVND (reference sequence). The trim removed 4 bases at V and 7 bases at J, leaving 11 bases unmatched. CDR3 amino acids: CASSTDRGTTNEAFF. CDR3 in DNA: TGTGCCAGTAGTACAGACAGGGGTACGACCAATGAAGCTTTCTTT.

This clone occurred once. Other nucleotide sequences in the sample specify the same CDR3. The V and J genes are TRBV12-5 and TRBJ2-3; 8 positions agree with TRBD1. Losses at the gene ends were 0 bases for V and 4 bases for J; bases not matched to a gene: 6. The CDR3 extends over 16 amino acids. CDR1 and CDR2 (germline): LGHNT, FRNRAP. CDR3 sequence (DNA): TGTGCTAGTGGTTTGGTACTCCACAGGGGGGCAGATACGCAGTATTTT. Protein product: CASGLVLHRGADTQYF.

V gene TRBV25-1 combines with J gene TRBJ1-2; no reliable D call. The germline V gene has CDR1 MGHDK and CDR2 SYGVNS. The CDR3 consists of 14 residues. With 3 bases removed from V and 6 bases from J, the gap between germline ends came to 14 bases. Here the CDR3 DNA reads TGTGCCAGCAGTGACCCTCTGGTGAGGCATGGCTACACCTTC. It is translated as CASSDPLVRHGYTF.

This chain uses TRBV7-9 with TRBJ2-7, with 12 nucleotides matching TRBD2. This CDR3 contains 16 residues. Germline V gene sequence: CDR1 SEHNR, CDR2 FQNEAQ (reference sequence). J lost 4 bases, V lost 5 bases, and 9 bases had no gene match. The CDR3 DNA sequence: TGTGCCAGCAGCCGCGGCCTTGGACTAGCGGGATACGAGCAGTACTTC. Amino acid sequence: CASSRGLGLAGYEQYF.

CDR3 sequence (DNA): TGTGCCAGCAGCGTAGAAGCGGGAGTTGGTGGTGAGCAGTACTTC. It codes for CASSVEAGVGGEQYF. This chain links TRBV9 with TRBJ2-7, with 8 bases lining up with TRBD2. CDR1 and CDR2 from the germline V gene are SGDLS and YYNGEE. V shed 0 bases and J 7 bases; nucleotides not matched to a gene: 9. The CDR3 totals 15 residues.

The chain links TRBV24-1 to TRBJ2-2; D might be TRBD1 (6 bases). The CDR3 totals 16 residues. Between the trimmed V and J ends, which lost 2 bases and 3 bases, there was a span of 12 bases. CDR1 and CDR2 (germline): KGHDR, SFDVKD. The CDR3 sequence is CATSDWRGGYTGELFF. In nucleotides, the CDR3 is TGTGCCACCAGTGATTGGAGAGGGGGTTACACCGGGGAGCTGTTTTTT.

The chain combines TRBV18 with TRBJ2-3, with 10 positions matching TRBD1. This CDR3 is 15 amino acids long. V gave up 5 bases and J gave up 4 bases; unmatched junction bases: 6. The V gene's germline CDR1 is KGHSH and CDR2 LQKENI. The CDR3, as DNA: TGTGCCAGCTCAAAGCAGACAGGGGGCGCAGATACGCAGTATTTT. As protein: CASSKQTGGADTQYF.

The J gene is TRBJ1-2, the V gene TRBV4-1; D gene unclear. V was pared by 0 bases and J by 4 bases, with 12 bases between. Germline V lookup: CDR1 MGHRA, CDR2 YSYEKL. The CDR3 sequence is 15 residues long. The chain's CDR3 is CASSQDSYWAYGYTF. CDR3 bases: TGCGCCAGCAGCCAAGATTCGTATTGGGCCTATGGCTACACCTTC.

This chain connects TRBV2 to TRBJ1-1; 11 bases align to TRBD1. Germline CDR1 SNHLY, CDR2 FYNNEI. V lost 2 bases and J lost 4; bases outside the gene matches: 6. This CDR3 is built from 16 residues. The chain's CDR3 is CASSEFAGTGGTEAFF. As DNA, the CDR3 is TGTGCCAGCAGTGAATTCGCCGGGACAGGGGGCACTGAAGCTTTCTTT.

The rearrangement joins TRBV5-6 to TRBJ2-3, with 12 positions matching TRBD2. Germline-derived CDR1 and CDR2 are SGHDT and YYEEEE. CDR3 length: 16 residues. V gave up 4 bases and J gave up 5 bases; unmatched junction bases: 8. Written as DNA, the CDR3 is TGTGCCAGCAGCGACCTAGCGGGGGGGCCTTTAGATACGCAGTATTTT. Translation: CASSDLAGGPLDTQYF.

The CDR3 here is CATAGTSAYNEQFF. Here the CDR3 DNA reads TGTGCCACCGCCGGGACTAGCGCCTACAATGAGCAGTTCTTC. This sequence joins TRBV7-9 and TRBJ2-1; 10 nucleotides match TRBD2. Trimming took 10 bases from V and 2 from J; bases not matched to a gene: 5. The CDR3 contains 14 residues. Germline V gene data show CDR1 as SEHNR and CDR2 as FQNEAQ (reference sequence).

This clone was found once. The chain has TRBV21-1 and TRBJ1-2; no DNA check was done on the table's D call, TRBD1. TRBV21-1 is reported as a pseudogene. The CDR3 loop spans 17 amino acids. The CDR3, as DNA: TGTGCCAGCAGCAAAGAGCGGGACAGGGTATTGGGCTATGGCTACACCTTC. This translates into CASSKERDRVLGYGYTF.

The CDR3 reads CASKPGQGWETQYF. In DNA form, the CDR3 reads TGTGCCAGCAAACCGGGACAGGGGTGGGAGACCCAGTACTTC. The V and J genes are TRBV6-5 and TRBJ2-5; the match to TRBD1 covers 10 bases. This CDR3 comprises 14 residues. Germline trimming cut 7 bases from V and 5 bases from J; bases unmatched to any gene: 7. The germline gives CDR1 MNHEY, CDR2 SVGAGI.

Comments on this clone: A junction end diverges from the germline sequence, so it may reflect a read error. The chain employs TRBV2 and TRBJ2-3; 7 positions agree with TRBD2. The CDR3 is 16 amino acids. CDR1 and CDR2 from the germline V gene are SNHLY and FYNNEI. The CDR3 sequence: CASGERLALNTDTQYF. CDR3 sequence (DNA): TGTGCCAGCGGTGAAAGACTAGCTTTGAACACAGATACGCAGTATTTT.

The CDR3 DNA reads TGTGCCAGCAGTGACGGGACAGCGGGCACCGGGGAGCTGTTTTTT. Its translation is CASSDGTAGTGELFF. This chain connects TRBV6-1 to TRBJ2-2; maybe TRBD1 (7 bases). CDR1 is MNHNS, CDR2 SASEGT, per germline. V dropped 3 bases and J dropped 4 bases, with 12 bases sitting between them. This CDR3 contains 15 residues.